Included here is one T cell receptor (beta chain) sequence, with context. Method: immunoSEQ multiplex PCR; TCRdb's copy keeps in-frame clones and lacks some. Here the sample spans tens of thousands of clones, 75% to 90% being singletons. This entry comes from a study of T cell changes during pregnancy in multiple sclerosis. V was trimmed by 4 bases and J by 1 base, leaving 13 bases between them. The CDR3 contains 15 residues. Germline V gene data show CDR1 as SEHNR and CDR2 as FQNEAQ (reference sequence). The V gene is TRBV7-9, the J gene TRBJ1-1, with D perhaps matching TRBD1 (5 bases). This sequence was found in a female donor with multiple sclerosis, enrolled in a pregnancy study. Sample: CD4+ T cells from peripheral blood mononuclear cells, taken in the first trimester of pregnancy. The CDR3 region is CASSSTGLGNTEAFF. In DNA form, the CDR3 reads TGTGCCAGCAGCTCGACGGGACTGGGGAACACTGAAGCTTTCTTT. Filled out from reference TRBV7-9 and TRBJ1-1, the complete variable domain reads DTGVSQNPRHKITKRGQNVTFRCDPISEHNRLYWYRQTLGQGPEFLTYFQNEAQLEKSRLLSDRFSAERPKGSFSTLEIQRTEQGDSAMYLCASSSTGLGNTEAFFGQGTRLTVV.